These 30 T cell receptor beta chains were all obtained from the same sample, sequenced in a study of blood T cell repertoires in COVID-19. Libraries were prepared by immunoSEQ multiplex PCR; TCRdb keeps only in-frame clonotypes and omits some of them. The top ten hold around 14% of the sample, which has more than 150,000 clones, nearly 80% seen once. Sequenced: peripheral blood. Receptor source: a woman over 75 with acute or convalescent COVID-19.

This clone was recorded only once. This chain joins TRBV2 and TRBJ2-3, with 10 bases identical to TRBD2. Germline CDR1 reads SNHLY; CDR2 reads FYNNEI. CDR3 length: 15 amino acids. V lost 8 bases to trimming and J lost 3 bases; unmatched junction nucleotides: 8. The CDR3, as DNA: TGTGCCAGCGCGGAGCGGGGGGGCTTGACAGATACGCAGTATTTT. It codes for CASAERGGLTDTQYF.

CDR3 DNA: TGTGCCAGCAGCTTCCGGGACAGGGTCCCCAATGAGCAGTTCTTC. Translated: CASSFRDRVPNEQFF. V and J are TRBV6-5 and TRBJ2-1; 9 bases match TRBD1. Trimming cost V 6 bases and J 6 bases; bases outside gene matches: 9. The germline V gene encodes CDR1 MNHEY and CDR2 SVGAGI. The CDR3 spans 15 residues.

This chain connects TRBV7-8 to TRBJ2-7, with D tentatively TRBD1 (6 bases). The V gene lost 5 bases and the J gene lost 6 bases, with 20 bases spanning the gap. Germline loops: CDR1 SGHVS, CDR2 FQNEAQ. CDR3 size: 15 residues. CDR3 residues: CASSQAGMDRPEQYF. The CDR3 nucleotides are TGTGCCAGCAGCCAAGCCGGAATGGACAGACCCGAGCAGTACTTC.

V and J are TRBV6-2 or TRBV6-3 and TRBJ2-7, with D maybe TRBD1 (5 bases). The CDR3 spans 20 residues. CDR1 and CDR2 (germline): MNHEY, SVGEGT. V gave up 0 bases and J gave up 6 bases, with 30 bases separating them. The CDR3, as DNA: TGTGCCAGCAGTTACTCCACAGTGCGCCAAGTCCTAAGGGGCTGGGGCGAGCAGTACTTC. Encoded protein: CASSYSTVRQVLRGWGEQYF.

This rearrangement joins TRBV7-9 to TRBJ1-6; D unresolved. V lost 2 bases to trimming and J lost 10 bases, with 6 bases between them. The CDR3 has 12 amino acids. Germline CDR1 and CDR2: SEHNR and FQNEAQ (reference sequence). The CDR3 loop reads CASSLKQSPLHF. The CDR3 bases are TGTGCCAGCAGCTTAAAACAGTCACCCCTCCACTTT. Together with reference TRBV7-9 and TRBJ1-6, the CDR3 gives the full variable domain: DTGVSQNPRHKITKRGQNVTFRCDPISEHNRLYWYRQTLGQGPEFLTYFQNEAQLEKSRLLSDRFSAERPKGSFSTLEIQRTEQGDSAMYLCASSLKQSPLHFGNGTRLTVT.

The gene calls are TRBV27 and TRBJ2-7, with D possibly matching TRBD1 (5 bases). V was pared by 6 bases and J by 11 bases, with 11 bases between. The CDR3 has 10 residues. Germline lookup yields CDR1 MNHEY and CDR2 SMNVEV (reference sequence). This chain's CDR3 is CASRRGQEYF. The CDR3 nucleotides read TGTGCCAGCAGAAGGGGTCAGGAGTACTTC.

This sequence joins TRBV5-1 and TRBJ1-5, with 9 positions matching TRBD1. The CDR3 extends over 16 amino acids. CDR1 is SGHRS, CDR2 YFSETQ, per germline. V lost 0 bases to trimming and J lost 5 bases; unmatched junction nucleotides: 6. CDR3 sequence (DNA): TGCGCCAGCAGCTTGGATGGGGACAGGGAGGATCAGCCCCAGCATTTT. Translating it yields CASSLDGDREDQPQHF.

This chain links TRBV7-9 with TRBJ2-7; D is ambiguous. The CDR3 totals 13 residues. Trimming pared 5 bases from V and 3 bases from J, leaving 11 bases between. CDR1 and CDR2 from the germline V gene are SEHNR and FQNEAQ (reference sequence). The CDR3 reads CASSPLHYYEQYF. The CDR3 DNA reads TGTGCCAGCAGCCCCCTACACTACTACGAGCAGTACTTC.

DNA of the CDR3: TGTGCCAGCAGTGAACCGACTAGCGGTCCGGGCACAGATACGCAGTATTTT. Residues: CASSEPTSGPGTDTQYF. The rearrangement links TRBV6-1 to TRBJ2-3; TRBD2 matches 9 bases. CDR1 and CDR2 (germline): MNHNS, SASEGT. Unmatched junction bases numbered 7, after V lost 2 bases and J lost 1 base. There are 17 residues in the CDR3.

The V and J genes are TRBV19 and TRBJ2-7; 8 bases are a match to TRBD1. There are 12 residues in the CDR3. With V trimmed by 8 bases and J by 4 bases, 4 bases remained unmatched. Per germline, CDR1 LNHDA and CDR2 SQIVND (reference sequence). The CDR3 region has the DNA TGTGCCAGTGGGGACAGGCTGTACGAGCAGTACTTC. Protein: CASGDRLYEQYF.

In DNA, the CDR3 is TGTGCCAGCAGTTTGACAGGGGGCAATCAGCCCCAGCATTTT. Protein sequence: CASSLTGGNQPQHF. V is TRBV6-2 or TRBV6-3 and J is TRBJ1-5; TRBD1 aligns across 8 bases. Trimming removed 4 bases from V and 2 bases from J; junction bases left unmatched: 1. The CDR3 extends over 14 amino acids. Germline loops: CDR1 MNHEY, CDR2 SVGEGT.

V is TRBV9 and J is TRBJ1-6, with D possibly being TRBD1 (6 bases). Trimming removed 0 bases from V and 9 bases from J, with 7 bases in between. CDR1 and CDR2 from the germline V gene are SGDLS and YYNGEE. The CDR3 is 13 amino acids. In nucleotides, the CDR3 is TGTGCCAGCAGCGTAGCAGGGGCTTCACCCCTCCACTTT. As protein: CASSVAGASPLHF.

This chain uses TRBV14 with TRBJ2-7, with D possibly TRBD2 on 5 matching bases. V was shortened by 8 bases and J by 1 base, with 15 bases between the two germline ends. This CDR3 region has 14 residues. CDR1 and CDR2 (germline): SGHDN, FVKESK. The CDR3, as DNA: TGTGCCAGCGGGGAGACTATATCTTCCTACGAGCAGTACTTC. It translates to CASGETISSYEQYF.

The chain recombines TRBV27 with TRBJ2-2, with 12 bases that match TRBD2. CDR1 is MNHEY, CDR2 SMNVEV, per germline (reference sequence). The CDR3 has 15 amino acids. Trimming removed 2 bases from V and 6 bases from J; junction bases left unmatched: 1. CDR3 DNA: TGTGCCAGCAGTTTAGCTAGCGGGAGGGCCGGGGAGCTGTTTTTT. Translating it yields CASSLASGRAGELFF.

The chain combines TRBV6-4 with TRBJ2-5, with D maybe TRBD2 (6 bases). The ends were cut back, 4 bases at V and 5 bases at J, with 14 bases in the middle. The CDR3 length is 14 residues. CDR1 and CDR2 (germline): MRHNA, SNTAGT. CDR3 residues: CASSAEAGGETQYF. The CDR3 region has the DNA TGTGCCAGCAGTGCGGAAGCGGGTGGGGAGACCCAGTACTTC.

The chain carries TRBV27 and TRBJ2-7; D is ambiguous. The length of the CDR3 is 15 residues. Germline CDR1 and CDR2: MNHEY and SMNVEV (reference sequence). Trimming took off 1 base at V and 0 bases at J, with 10 bases between the two ends. The CDR3 here is CASSLYGYSSYEQYF. CDR3 nucleotide sequence: TGTGCCAGCAGTTTATACGGGTATAGCTCCTACGAGCAGTACTTC.

The count of this clone is one. In nucleotides, the CDR3 is TGTGCCAGCAGCTTATGGGGGGTCCCTGAAGCTTTCTTT. Residues: CASSLWGVPEAFF. The V gene is TRBV7-2, the J gene TRBJ1-1; perhaps TRBD1 as D (5 bases). The length of the CDR3 is 13 residues. Trimming left V 2 bases short and J 6 bases short, with 10 bases between. Germline values: CDR1 SGHTA, CDR2 FQGNSA. Filled out from reference TRBV7-2 and TRBJ1-1, the complete variable domain reads GAGVSQSPSNKVTEKGKDVELRCDPISGHTALYWYRQSLGQGLEFLIYFQGNSAPDKSGLPSDRFSAERTGGSVSTLTIQRTQQEDSAVYLCASSLWGVPEAFFGQGTRLTVV.

This clone was recorded only once. V is TRBV3-1 (or the pseudogene TRBV3-2) and J is TRBJ1-2; D is perhaps TRBD1 (5 bases). Germline V gene data show CDR1 as LGHDT and CDR2 as YNNKEL (reference sequence). The V and J ends lost 4 bases and 3 bases respectively, with 9 bases between them. CDR3 length: 13 amino acids. The CDR3, as DNA: TGTGCCAGCAGCCTTCTCAGGGACTATGGCTACACCTTC. Its protein product is CASSLLRDYGYTF.

V gene TRBV19 combines with J gene TRBJ1-5; no clear D. Germline CDR1 reads LNHDA; CDR2 reads SQIVND (reference sequence). V shed 7 bases and J shed 3 bases, with 16 bases lying between them. The CDR3 spans 15 residues. CDR3 DNA: TGTGCCAGTAAGGGTGCGGGCTGGGCCAATCAGCCCCAGCATTTT. It yields the protein CASKGAGWANQPQHF.

This chain joins TRBV24-1 and TRBJ1-2; D not certain. The CDR3 loop spans 14 amino acids. CDR1 is KGHDR and CDR2 is SFDVKD in the germline V gene. The V gene lost 4 bases and the J gene lost 4 bases, with 12 bases spanning the gap. CDR3 sequence: CATSESGGLYGYTF. As DNA, the CDR3 is TGTGCCACCAGTGAATCAGGTGGGCTCTATGGCTACACCTTC.

V is TRBV6-5 and J is TRBJ2-7; D gene unclear. The CDR3 runs 14 residues. Trimming stripped 2 bases from V and 2 bases from J, with 10 bases between. Germline V CDR1 and CDR2: MNHEY, SVGAGI. CDR3 coding DNA: TGTGCCAGCAGTTACCGGCGGCAAACCTACGAGCAGTACTTC. Amino acids: CASSYRRQTYEQYF.

This clone was detected only a few times. The chain has TRBV12-3 or TRBV12-4 and TRBJ1-2, with D possibly matching TRBD1 (6 bases). The CDR3 extends over 12 amino acids. The V end lost 5 bases, the J end lost 5 bases, and 9 bases lay between the germline ends. The CDR3 DNA reads TGTGCCAGCAGTCGGACAGTTTATGGCTACACCTTC. The encoded protein is CASSRTVYGYTF.

V is TRBV18 and J is TRBJ1-4; D unresolved. The CDR3 has 15 residues. Germline-derived CDR1 and CDR2 are KGHSH and LQKENI. The V end was cut by 0 bases, the J end by 6 bases, with 11 bases between. CDR3 bases: TGTGCCAGCTCACCACCGACGCGGTATGATGAAAAACTGTTTTTT. This translates into CASSPPTRYDEKLFF.

This chain uses TRBV11-2 with TRBJ2-7; 11 bases agree with TRBD2. Trimming removed 1 base from V and 6 bases from J; junction bases left unmatched: 5. Germline CDR1 is SGHAT and CDR2 is FQNNGV. CDR3 size: 15 residues. Here the CDR3 reads CASSLVAGGPGEQYF. The CDR3 coding sequence is TGTGCCAGCAGCTTAGTAGCGGGAGGGCCCGGCGAGCAGTACTTC.

The CDR3 DNA follows: TGTGCCAGCAGATCGGACAGCAACTATGGCTACACCTTC. Protein sequence: CASRSDSNYGYTF. The chain is built from TRBV27 and TRBJ1-2; a weak D match, TRBD1 (6 bases). The V end was cut by 6 bases, the J end by 2 bases, with 10 bases between. Germline V CDR1 and CDR2: MNHEY, SMNVEV (reference sequence). The CDR3 is 13 amino acids.

This chain connects TRBV28 to TRBJ1-1; D ambiguous. Between the trimmed V and J ends, which lost 11 bases and 7 bases, there was a span of 14 bases. The CDR3 sequence is 11 residues long. Germline V gene data show CDR1 as MDHEN and CDR2 as SYDVKM. CDR3 sequence (DNA): TGTGCCGGATCGTCGCGAGGTGAAGCTTTCTTT. Translation: CAGSSRGEAFF.

This chain links TRBV4-1 with TRBJ2-7, with 8 bases identical to TRBD2. The CDR3 extends over 15 amino acids. CDR1 and CDR2 (germline): MGHRA, YSYEKL. The V gene end was trimmed by 2 bases and the J gene end by 0 bases; junction bases not matched to a gene: 3. DNA of the CDR3: TGCGCCAGCAGCCAACTACTAGCGGTCTCCTACGAGCAGTACTTC. Encoded protein: CASSQLLAVSYEQYF.

This clone occurred many times. This sequence joins TRBV4-2 and TRBJ1-2, with 10 bases that match TRBD1. This CDR3 comprises 17 residues. The junction had 13 bases not matched to a gene; V was cut back by 1 base and J by 8 bases. Germline V gene lookup returns CDR1 LGHNA and CDR2 YNFKEQ. CDR3 region: CASSQVGRSGTGVGYTF. CDR3 in DNA: TGTGCCAGCAGCCAAGTAGGCAGATCAGGGACAGGGGTCGGCTACACCTTC.

The rearrangement links TRBV11-2 to TRBJ1-2; 7 bases are a match to TRBD1. The CDR3 length is 17 residues. CDR1 and CDR2 (germline): SGHAT, FQNNGV. Trimming at V came to 6 bases and at J to 1 base, leaving 14 bases not matched to a gene. The CDR3 sequence is CASSLTVGQDHNYGYTF. CDR3 DNA sequence: TGTGCCAGCAGTTTAACAGTCGGACAGGACCATAACTATGGCTACACCTTC.

This clone was seen more than once but under ten times. The chain joins TRBV28 to TRBJ1-3, with 8 bases matching TRBD1. The V gene end was trimmed by 6 bases and the J gene end by 4 bases; junction bases not matched to a gene: 8. The CDR3 is 15 residues long. Germline lookup yields CDR1 MDHEN and CDR2 SYDVKM. The CDR3 is CASSFHWDRGNTIYF. The DNA of the CDR3 is TGTGCCAGCAGCTTCCATTGGGACAGGGGAAACACCATATATTTT.